Shown below are 8 T cell receptor beta chains from a single sample sequenced in a study of shared clonotypes between healthy human individuals. Clones were sequenced by immunoSEQ multiplex PCR, and TCRdb holds only the in-frame ones, with some missing. The sample holds approximately 440,000 clones, around 77% seen once. The specimen was PBMCs. The receptors originated from a woman between 40 and 55 years old in good health. Some clones in this sample may be carry-over from other donors' samples.

The chain links TRBV6-1 to TRBJ1-1; D remains unclear. The V gene lost 7 bases and the J gene lost 1 base, with 13 bases spanning the gap. This CDR3 has 14 residues. The germline V gene has CDR1 MNHNS and CDR2 SASEGT. The CDR3 sequence: CASMRLWSNTEAFF. DNA of the CDR3: TGTGCCAGCATGAGGTTGTGGTCGAACACTGAAGCTTTCTTT.

This rearrangement joins TRBV18 to TRBJ1-2, with unresolved D. V was cut by 2 bases and J by 8 bases, with 12 bases left in between. Germline lookup yields CDR1 KGHSH and CDR2 LQKENI. The CDR3 extends over 13 amino acids. The CDR3 loop is CASSPSSIEGYTF. The CDR3 DNA sequence: TGTGCCAGCTCACCAAGCAGTATTGAGGGCTACACCTTC. Full variable domain (remainder filled in from reference TRBV18 and TRBJ1-2): NAGVMQNPRHLVRRRGQEARLRCSPMKGHSHVYWYRQLPEEGLKFMVYLQKENIIDESGMPKERFSAEFPKEGPSILRIQQVVRGDSAAYFCASSPSSIEGYTFGSGTRLTVV.

This rearrangement joins TRBV7-9 to TRBJ2-1, with 11 positions matching TRBD2. J lost 13 bases, V lost 0 bases, and 5 bases had no gene match. Germline CDR1 is SEHNR and CDR2 is FQNEAQ (reference sequence). The CDR3 has 14 residues. The CDR3 nucleotides are TGTGCCAGCAGCTTAGCAACTAGCGGGAGTGGCCAGTTCTTC. Protein sequence: CASSLATSGSGQFF.

CDR3 in amino acids: CASSWRDYGYTF. For the CDR3, the DNA is TGTGCCAGCAGTTGGCGGGACTATGGCTACACCTTC. V gene TRBV28 combines with J gene TRBJ1-2; D unclear. There are 12 residues in the CDR3. Germline loops: CDR1 MDHEN, CDR2 SYDVKM. The V end lost 4 bases, the J end lost 3 bases, and 6 bases lay between the germline ends.

This clone came up a few times. The rearrangement links TRBV10-3 to TRBJ2-7, with TRBD2 matching 13 bases. V dropped 11 bases and J dropped 5; count of bases not matched to a gene: 9. This CDR3 contains 14 residues. Germline CDR1 and CDR2: ENHRY and SYGVKD. The CDR3 region is CAAAGTSGTHEQYF. The CDR3 DNA reads TGTGCCGCTGCCGGGACTAGCGGGACCCACGAGCAGTACTTC.

This sequence joins TRBV15 and TRBJ2-5; D may be TRBD2 (5 bases). Trimming cost V 3 bases and J 0 bases, with 8 bases left between them. The germline gives CDR1 LNHNV, CDR2 YYDKDF (reference sequence). This CDR3 has 14 residues. CDR3 loop: CATSSGEYQETQYF. In DNA form, the CDR3 reads TGTGCCACCAGCAGTGGGGAGTACCAAGAGACCCAGTACTTC.

The J gene is TRBJ1-1, the V gene TRBV19; D not certain. The ends were cut back, 5 bases at V and 7 bases at J, with 11 bases in the middle. The CDR3 spans 12 residues. Germline CDR1 reads LNHDA; CDR2 reads SQIVND (reference sequence). As DNA, the CDR3 is TGTGCCAGTAGTGCTACAGCGTTTGAAGCTTTCTTT. This sequence encodes CASSATAFEAFF.

This sequence joins TRBV11-2 and TRBJ2-2; 7 bases map to TRBD1. The CDR3 runs to 19 residues. CDR1 is SGHAT and CDR2 is FQNNGV in the germline V gene. Germline trimming cut 4 bases from V and 0 bases from J; bases unmatched to any gene: 14. This CDR3 reads CASSSIRQGRMANTGELFF. The CDR3 DNA sequence: TGTGCCAGCAGCTCGATCCGACAGGGAAGGATGGCGAACACCGGGGAGCTGTTTTTT.